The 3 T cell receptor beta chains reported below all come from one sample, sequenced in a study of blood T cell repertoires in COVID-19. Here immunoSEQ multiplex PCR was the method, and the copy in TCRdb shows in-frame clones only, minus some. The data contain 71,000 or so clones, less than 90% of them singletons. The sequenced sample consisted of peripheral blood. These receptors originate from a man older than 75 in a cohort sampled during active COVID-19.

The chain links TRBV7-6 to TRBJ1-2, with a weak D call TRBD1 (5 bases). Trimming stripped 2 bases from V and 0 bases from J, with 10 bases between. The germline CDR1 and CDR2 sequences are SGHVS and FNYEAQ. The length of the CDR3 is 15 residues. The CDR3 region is CASSLILGPNYGYTF. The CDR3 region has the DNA TGTGCCAGCAGCTTAATTCTGGGGCCTAACTATGGCTACACCTTC.

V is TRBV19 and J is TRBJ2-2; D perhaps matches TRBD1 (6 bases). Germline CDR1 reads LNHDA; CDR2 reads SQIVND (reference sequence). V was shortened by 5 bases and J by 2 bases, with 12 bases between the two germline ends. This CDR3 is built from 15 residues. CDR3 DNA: TGTGCCAGTAGTTCCCGGGACACTAACACCGGGGAGCTGTTTTTT. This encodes CASSSRDTNTGELFF. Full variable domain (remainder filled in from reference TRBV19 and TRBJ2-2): DGGITQSPKYLFRKEGQNVTLSCEQNLNHDAMYWYRQDPGQGLRLIYYSQIVNDFQKGDIAEGYSVSREKKESFPLTVTSAQKNPTAFYLCASSSRDTNTGELFFGEGSRLTVL.

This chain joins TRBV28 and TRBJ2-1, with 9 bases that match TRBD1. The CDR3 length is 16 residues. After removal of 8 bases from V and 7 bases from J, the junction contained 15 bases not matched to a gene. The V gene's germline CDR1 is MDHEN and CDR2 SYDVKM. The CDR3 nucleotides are TGTGCCAGCCTGGGGTCCGGGACAGGGCGAGCAAATGAGCAGTTCTTC. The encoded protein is CASLGSGTGRANEQFF.